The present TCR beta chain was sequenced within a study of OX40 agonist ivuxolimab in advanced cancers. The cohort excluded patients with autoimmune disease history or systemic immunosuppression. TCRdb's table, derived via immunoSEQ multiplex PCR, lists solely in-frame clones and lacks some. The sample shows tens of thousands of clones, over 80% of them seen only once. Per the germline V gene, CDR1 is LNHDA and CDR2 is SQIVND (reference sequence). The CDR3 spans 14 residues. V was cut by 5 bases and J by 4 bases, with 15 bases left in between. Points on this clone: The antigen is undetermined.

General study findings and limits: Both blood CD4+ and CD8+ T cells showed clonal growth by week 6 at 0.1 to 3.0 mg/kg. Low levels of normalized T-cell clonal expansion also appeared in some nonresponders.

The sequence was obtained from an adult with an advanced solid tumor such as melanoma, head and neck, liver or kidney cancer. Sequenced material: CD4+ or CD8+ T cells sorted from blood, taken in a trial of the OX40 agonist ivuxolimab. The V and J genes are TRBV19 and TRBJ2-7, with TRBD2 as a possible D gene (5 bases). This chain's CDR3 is CASSLEVSGYEQYF. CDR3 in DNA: TGTGCCAGTAGTCTGGAGGTTTCGGGTTACGAGCAGTACTTC.